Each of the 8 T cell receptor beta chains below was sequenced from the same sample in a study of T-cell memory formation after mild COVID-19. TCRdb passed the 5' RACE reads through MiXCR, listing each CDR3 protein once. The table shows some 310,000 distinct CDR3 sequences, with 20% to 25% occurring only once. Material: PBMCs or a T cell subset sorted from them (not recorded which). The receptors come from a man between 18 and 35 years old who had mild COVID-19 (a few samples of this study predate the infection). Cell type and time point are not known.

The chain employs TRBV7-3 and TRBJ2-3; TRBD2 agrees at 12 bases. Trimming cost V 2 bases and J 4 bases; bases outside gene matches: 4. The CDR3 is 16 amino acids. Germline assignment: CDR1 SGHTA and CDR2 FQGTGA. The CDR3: CASSLYLAGGPDTQYF. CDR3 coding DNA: TGTGCCAGCAGCTTATACCTAGCGGGGGGGCCAGATACGCAGTATTTT.

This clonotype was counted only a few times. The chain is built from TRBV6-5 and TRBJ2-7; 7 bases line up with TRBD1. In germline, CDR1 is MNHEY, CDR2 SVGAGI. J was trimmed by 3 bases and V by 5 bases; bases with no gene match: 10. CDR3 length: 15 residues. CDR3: CASSKPGTAIYEQYF. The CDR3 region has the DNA TGTGCCAGCAGTAAGCCCGGGACAGCGATCTACGAGCAGTACTTC.

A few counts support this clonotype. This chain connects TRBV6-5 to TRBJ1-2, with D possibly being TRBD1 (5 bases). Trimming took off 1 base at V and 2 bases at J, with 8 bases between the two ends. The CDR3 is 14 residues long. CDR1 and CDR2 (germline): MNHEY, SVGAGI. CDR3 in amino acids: CASSYFGGNYGYTF. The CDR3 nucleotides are TGTGCCAGCAGTTACTTCGGGGGGAACTATGGCTACACCTTC.

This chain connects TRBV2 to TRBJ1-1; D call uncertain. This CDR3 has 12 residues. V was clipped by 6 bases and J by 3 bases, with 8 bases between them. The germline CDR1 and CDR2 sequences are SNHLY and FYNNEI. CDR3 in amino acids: CASRGMDTEAFF. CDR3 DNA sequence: TGTGCCAGCAGGGGCATGGACACTGAAGCTTTCTTT. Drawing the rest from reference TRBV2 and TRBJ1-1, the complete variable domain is EPEVTQTPSHQVTQMGQEVILRCVPISNHLYFYWYRQILGQKVEFLVSFYNNEISEKSEIFDDQFSVERPDGSNFTLKIRSTKLEDSAMYFCASRGMDTEAFFGQGTRLTVV.

The CDR3, as DNA: TGTGCCAGCAGCCGGTACGGCACAGATACGCAGTATTTT. It encodes CASSRYGTDTQYF. The chain recombines TRBV5-5 with TRBJ2-3; the D is unclear. The V end lost 4 bases, the J end lost 1 base, and 7 bases lay between the germline ends. The CDR3 spans 13 residues. Per germline, CDR1 SGHKS and CDR2 YYEKEE (reference sequence). The variable domain in full, with the rest retrieved from reference TRBV5-5 and TRBJ2-3, is DAGVTQSPTHLIKTRGQQVTLRCSPISGHKSVSWYQQVLGQGPQFIFQYYEKEERGRGNFPDRFSARQFPNYSSELNVNALLLGDSALYLCASSRYGTDTQYFGPGTRLTVL.

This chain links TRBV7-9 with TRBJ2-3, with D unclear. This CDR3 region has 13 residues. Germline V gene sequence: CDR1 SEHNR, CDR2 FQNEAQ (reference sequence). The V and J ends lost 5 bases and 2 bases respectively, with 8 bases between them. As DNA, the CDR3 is TGTGCCAGCAGCCGAACAGCCACAGATACGCAGTATTTT. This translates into CASSRTATDTQYF.

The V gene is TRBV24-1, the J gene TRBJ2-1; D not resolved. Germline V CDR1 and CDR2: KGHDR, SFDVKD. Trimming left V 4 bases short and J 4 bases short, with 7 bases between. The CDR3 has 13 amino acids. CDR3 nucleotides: TGTGCCACCAGTGACCCCGGGTACAATGAGCAGTTCTTC. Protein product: CATSDPGYNEQFF.

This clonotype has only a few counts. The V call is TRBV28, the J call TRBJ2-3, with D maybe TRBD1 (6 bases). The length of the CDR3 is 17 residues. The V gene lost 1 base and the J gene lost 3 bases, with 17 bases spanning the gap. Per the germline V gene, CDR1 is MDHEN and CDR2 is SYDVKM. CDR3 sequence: CASSLLQQGTHTDTQYF. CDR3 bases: TGTGCCAGCAGTTTATTGCAACAGGGAACCCATACAGATACGCAGTATTTT. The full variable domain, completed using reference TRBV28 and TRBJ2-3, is DVKVTQSSRYLVKRTGEKVFLECVQDMDHENMFWYRQDPGLGLRLIYFSYDVKMKEKGDIPEGYSVSREKKERFSLILESASTNQTSMYLCASSLLQQGTHTDTQYFGPGTRLTVL.